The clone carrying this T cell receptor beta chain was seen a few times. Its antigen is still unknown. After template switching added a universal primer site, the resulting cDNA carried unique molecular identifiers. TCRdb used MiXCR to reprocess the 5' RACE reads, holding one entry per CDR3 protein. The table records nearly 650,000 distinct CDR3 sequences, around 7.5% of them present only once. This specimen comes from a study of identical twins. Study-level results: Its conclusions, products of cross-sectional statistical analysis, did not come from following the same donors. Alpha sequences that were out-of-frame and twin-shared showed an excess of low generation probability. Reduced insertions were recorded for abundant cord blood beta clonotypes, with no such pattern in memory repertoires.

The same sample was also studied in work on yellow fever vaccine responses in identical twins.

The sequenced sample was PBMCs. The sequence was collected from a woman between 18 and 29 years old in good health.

The CDR3 nucleotides are TGCAGTGCTAGAGATTTCCCGACAGGGGTGGACACTGAAGCTTTCTTT. This translates into CSARDFPTGVDTEAFF. The chain carries TRBV20-1 and TRBJ1-1; 8 bases fit TRBD1. From germline, CDR1 is DFQATT and CDR2 SNEGSKA (reference sequence). Germline trimming cut 0 bases from V and 3 bases from J; bases unmatched to any gene: 9. The CDR3 runs 16 residues.